The clone carrying this TCR beta chain was seen just once. Its specificity is not known. Trimming left V 1 base short and J 3 bases short, with 9 bases between. The length of the CDR3 is 14 residues. Germline CDR1 SGHKS, CDR2 YYEKEE (reference sequence). The sample comes from a study of post-analysis software for immune sequencing data. Overall study results and limits: Compared with controls, patients had more of about 5 TRBV segments, including TRBV5-6, TRBV5-1 and TRBV20-1.

Prepared libraries of TCR beta cDNA carried unique molecular identifiers. A single record per CDR3 protein comes from TCRdb applying MiXCR to the PCR reads. The table has some 370,000 distinct CDR3 sequences, 30% to 45% seen once. The chain carries TRBV5-5 and TRBJ2-3, with D tentatively TRBD1 or TRBD2 (5 bases each). This receptor was obtained from a girl between 10 and 17 years old with multiple sclerosis. Material: blood. This CDR3 reads CASSLMGETDTQYF. As DNA, the CDR3 is TGTGCCAGCAGCTTGATGGGGGAAACAGATACGCAGTATTTT.